A selection of T cell receptor beta chains follows, all from one sample in a study of metastatic and nonmetastatic thyroid tumors. TCRdb reanalyzed the PCR reads via MiXCR. The sample lists 25,000 to 30,000 clones, 16% occurring once. Sequencing was carried out using blood. These receptors originate from a male donor with papillary thyroid cancer or a benign thyroid nodule (not recorded which). Some clones in this sample may be carry-over from other donors' samples. The CDR3 runs from the conserved cysteine through the conserved F or W. A D gene is named only where the DNA matches it firmly. A clone size is listed for some rows: how often the clone was seen (once, few, many), or a class if it is expanded.

>.|TRBV25-1|.|TRBJ1-2
TGTGCCATCAGTGACGGGTTTACTACCTATGGCCACACCTTC
CAISDGFTTYGHTF
>many|TRBV3-1|TRBD1|TRBJ2-7
TGTGCCAGCAGCTCCGGGACAGACTCCTACGAGCAGTACTTC
CASSSGTDSYEQYF
>medium-sized|TRBV11-2|.|TRBJ2-2
TGTGCCAGCAGCTTGCAAGGGAGGCGGGGGGAGCTGTTTTTT
CASSLQGRRGELFF
>.|TRBV6-1|.|TRBJ2-1
TGTGCCAGCAGGGCGGGTACCTACAATGAGCAGTTCTTC
CASRAGTYNEQFF
>.|TRBV7-8|.|TRBJ1-1
TGTGCCAGCAGCTGGTCCCCCTTCGGGACTGAAGCTTTCTTT
CASSWSPFGTEAFF
>many|TRBV28|TRBD2|TRBJ2-2
TGTGCCAGCAGTTTATGGACTAGCGGGAACACCGGGGAGCTGTTTTTT
CASSLWTSGNTGELFF
>many|TRBV5-1|.|TRBJ1-1
TGCGCCAGCCGCACGGGCAACACTGAAGCTTTCTTT
CASRTGNTEAFF
>many|TRBV20-1|.|TRBJ1-2
TGCAGTGCTAGAGATCCGTCCTGGGGCTACACCTTC
CSARDPSWGYTF
>many|TRBV12-3/TRBV12-4|TRBD2|TRBJ2-5
TGTGCCAGCTTGGGGACTAGCGGGAGGGCGGGGCGAGAGACCCAGTACTTC
CASLGTSGRAGRETQYF
>many|TRBV6-1|TRBD1|TRBJ2-7
TGTGCCACTCAAACAGGGGACGAACTGGAGCAGTACTTC
CATQTGDELEQYF